Presented here are 28 T cell receptor beta chains from one specimen sequenced in a study of blood T cell repertoires in COVID-19. Profiled with immunoSEQ multiplex PCR; TCRdb holds only in-frame clones, not every one. The repertoire includes 150,000 to 200,000 clones, roughly 84% of them detected once, and about 14% sits in the top ten. Sequencing input: peripheral blood. All receptors come from a woman in her 70s with COVID-19, enrolled during active disease.

Regarding this clone: Compared with germline, one end of the junction differs, possibly owing to a read error. The rearrangement links TRBV6-6 to TRBJ1-2; 12 bases fit TRBD1. Germline V lookup: CDR1 MNHNY, CDR2 SVGAGI (reference sequence). The CDR3 covers 14 residues. CDR3 in amino acids: CASSMLGQGASAAF. CDR3 coding DNA: TGTGCCAGCAGTATGTTGGGACAGGGGGCTTCTGCCGCCTTC.

This chain uses TRBV14 with TRBJ2-2; 10 bases fit TRBD1. Trimming cost V 4 bases and J 3 bases; bases outside gene matches: 8. Germline V lookup: CDR1 SGHDN, CDR2 FVKESK. The CDR3 sequence is 17 residues long. CDR3 region: CASSPFSGTGDTGELFF. Written as DNA, the CDR3 is TGTGCCAGCAGCCCTTTTTCCGGGACAGGGGACACCGGGGAGCTGTTTTTT.

The chain recombines TRBV15 with TRBJ2-2; TRBD2 matches 8 bases. Germline-derived CDR1 and CDR2 are LNHNV and YYDKDF (reference sequence). J was trimmed by 7 bases and V by 5 bases; bases with no gene match: 6. This CDR3 has 14 residues. The CDR3 DNA follows: TGTGCCACCAGCCGGGAGGGGGTCATCGGGGAGCTGTTTTTT. It codes for CATSREGVIGELFF. The full variable domain, rest sourced from reference TRBV15 and TRBJ2-2, is DAMVIQNPRYQVTQFGKPVTLSCSQTLNHNVMYWYQQKSSQAPKLLFHYYDKDFNNEADTPDNFQSRRPNTSFCFLDIRSPGLGDTAMYLCATSREGVIGELFFGEGSRLTVL.

The chain links TRBV18 to TRBJ1-6; no clear D. Germline V lookup: CDR1 KGHSH, CDR2 LQKENI. Trimming removed 6 bases from V and 7 bases from J, with 22 bases in between. CDR3 length: 17 residues. CDR3 region: CASSRQEAAANNSPLHF. Here the CDR3 DNA reads TGTGCCAGCTCTCGACAAGAAGCCGCTGCGAACAATTCACCCCTCCACTTT.

V is TRBV15 and J is TRBJ1-1; tentatively, D is TRBD1 (6 bases). Between the trimmed V and J ends, which lost 5 bases and 12 bases, there was a span of 19 bases. The germline V gene has CDR1 LNHNV and CDR2 YYDKDF (reference sequence). CDR3 size: 13 residues. This chain's CDR3 is CATSPLSGTFPFF. CDR3 nucleotides: TGTGCCACCAGCCCTCTCTCCGGGACATTTCCTTTCTTT.

V and J are TRBV7-8 and TRBJ2-5, with 10 bases fitting TRBD2. CDR1 is SGHVS and CDR2 is FQNEAQ in the germline V gene. Trimming at V came to 3 bases and at J to 5 bases, leaving 6 bases not matched to a gene. The CDR3 totals 15 residues. CDR3 sequence (DNA): TGTGCCAGCAGCTTGGCTAGCGGGGGTTTGGAGACCCAGTACTTC. Amino acids: CASSLASGGLETQYF.

The CDR3 sequence is CATTTGIQETQYF. In DNA, the CDR3 is TGCGCCACTACGACCGGGATCCAAGAGACCCAGTACTTC. The chain couples TRBV10-2 to TRBJ2-5; possible D gene TRBD2, 5 bases. V lost 10 bases to trimming and J lost 1 base, with 13 bases between them. Germline V CDR1 and CDR2: WSHSY, SAAADI. The CDR3 runs to 13 residues.

V gene TRBV11-3 combines with J gene TRBJ1-1; 9 bases are a match to TRBD1. This CDR3 has 15 amino acids. V shed 5 bases, J shed 5 bases, and the junction held 9 bases outside the gene matches. Germline V gives CDR1 SGHNT, CDR2 YENEEA. The CDR3 DNA sequence: TGTGCCAGCAGCCCGGGGGGACAGGGAAAGACTGAAGCTTTCTTT. The encoded protein is CASSPGGQGKTEAFF.

A single count supports this clone. This chain connects TRBV6-5 to TRBJ1-3; D is perhaps TRBD1 (5 bases). There are 15 residues in the CDR3. CDR1 MNHEY and CDR2 SVGAGI come from the germline V gene. Deletions cut 5 bases from V and 0 bases from J, with 11 bases between. DNA for the CDR3: TGTGCCAGCAGTCAATCCGACAGCTCTGGAAACACCATATATTTT. Protein: CASSQSDSSGNTIYF.

J is TRBJ1-1 and V is TRBV7-9; TRBD1 is a possible D gene (5 bases). Germline V lookup: CDR1 SEHNR, CDR2 FQNEAQ (reference sequence). V was clipped by 2 bases and J by 2 bases, with 12 bases between them. This CDR3 has 15 amino acids. CDR3 sequence: CASSLTGLDNTEAFF. In DNA, the CDR3 is TGTGCCAGCAGCTTAACAGGCCTTGACAACACTGAAGCTTTCTTT.

In its sample, this clone was seen a few times. This chain uses TRBV7-9 with TRBJ1-4; TRBD1 matches 9 bases. The germline CDR1 and CDR2 sequences are SEHNR and FQNEAQ (reference sequence). Trimming took 6 bases from V and 6 from J; bases not matched to a gene: 5. This CDR3 has 14 residues. The CDR3 region has the DNA TGTGCCAGCAGTCCGGGACAGGGAGATGAAAAACTGTTTTTT. This translates into CASSPGQGDEKLFF.

The chain uses TRBV29-1 and TRBJ2-3, with 8 bases identical to TRBD1. V dropped 7 bases and J dropped 4; count of bases not matched to a gene: 4. Germline loops: CDR1 SQVTM, CDR2 ANQGSEA. This CDR3 contains 12 residues. CDR3 sequence: CSGEQGADTQYF. The CDR3 nucleotides are TGCAGCGGGGAACAGGGGGCAGATACGCAGTATTTT.

The rearrangement links TRBV11-2 to TRBJ2-1; possibly TRBD1 for D (6 bases). The germline V gene encodes CDR1 SGHAT and CDR2 FQNNGV. The CDR3 totals 14 residues. Trimming left V 5 bases short and J 6 bases short, with 14 bases between. The CDR3 DNA reads as TGTGCCAGCAGCCCAGCCGGGACAATCAATGAGCAGTTCTTC. Protein: CASSPAGTINEQFF. The variable domain in full, completed from reference TRBV11-2 and TRBJ2-1, reads EAGVAQSPRYKIIEKRQSVAFWCNPISGHATLYWYQQILGQGPKLLIQFQNNGVVDDSQLPKDRFSAERLKGVDSTLKIQPAKLEDSAVYLCASSPAGTINEQFFGPGTRLTVL.

This chain uses TRBV10-1 with TRBJ1-6, with 7 bases aligning to TRBD1. The CDR3 sequence is 20 residues long. Looked up from germline, CDR1 is WNHNN and CDR2 is SYGVQD (reference sequence). With V trimmed by 7 bases and J by 5 bases, 23 bases remained unmatched. The CDR3 region is CASTLTSTGRGFYHNSPLHF. As DNA, the CDR3 is TGCGCCAGCACCTTGACCTCGACAGGGCGGGGTTTTTACCATAATTCACCCCTCCACTTT.

V and J are TRBV6-5 and TRBJ2-2; D remains ambiguous. CDR3 size: 15 residues. CDR1 MNHEY and CDR2 SVGAGI come from the germline V gene. Trimming took off 2 bases at V and 7 bases at J, with 14 bases between the two ends. CDR3 coding DNA: TGTGCCAGCAGTTACCAACGGGTCGTGGTCGGGGAGCTGTTTTTT. Amino acid sequence: CASSYQRVVVGELFF.

The chain is built from TRBV7-8 and TRBJ2-1; weak D call: TRBD2 (5 bases). The CDR3 sequence is 13 residues long. V was pared by 1 base and J by 8 bases, with 9 bases between. Germline V CDR1 and CDR2: SGHVS, FQNEAQ. The CDR3 region is CASSLGGSYEQFF. In DNA, the CDR3 is TGTGCCAGCAGCTTAGGAGGGAGTTATGAGCAGTTCTTC.

This rearrangement joins TRBV27 to TRBJ2-2; D gene unclear. From germline, CDR1 is MNHEY and CDR2 SMNVEV (reference sequence). There are 12 residues in the CDR3. Between the trimmed V and J ends, which lost 4 bases and 5 bases, there was a span of 5 bases. CDR3 in DNA: TGTGCCAGCAGTTCGAGTACCGGGGAGCTGTTTTTT. Translation gives CASSSSTGELFF.

The rearrangement joins TRBV10-3 to TRBJ2-7; the match to TRBD1 covers 10 bases. The V and J ends lost 5 bases and 4 bases, in that order; junction bases with no gene match: 8. CDR1 is ENHRY and CDR2 is SYGVKD in the germline V gene. CDR3 length: 15 amino acids. The chain's CDR3 is CAISNRDRGRYEQYF. The CDR3 coding sequence is TGTGCCATCAGTAACCGGGACAGGGGAAGGTACGAGCAGTACTTC.

A remark on this clone: Other DNA sequences in the same sample also yield this CDR3. V gene TRBV6-4 combines with J gene TRBJ2-1; D is unresolved. The CDR3 runs to 13 residues. Germline values: CDR1 MRHNA, CDR2 SNTAGT. The V end lost 9 bases, the J end lost 7 bases, and 16 bases lay between the germline ends. The CDR3 reads CASSQANNNEQFF. Here the CDR3 DNA reads TGTGCCAGTAGTCAGGCCAACAATAATGAGCAGTTCTTC.

This chain connects TRBV7-2 to TRBJ2-4; D unresolved. V gave up 0 bases and J gave up 3 bases, with 6 bases separating them. Germline V gene sequence: CDR1 SGHTA, CDR2 FQGNSA. This CDR3 contains 14 residues. In DNA form, the CDR3 reads TGTGCCAGCAGCTTAGCACAGAGCAAAAACATTCAGTACTTC. It codes for CASSLAQSKNIQYF.

J is TRBJ2-2 and V is TRBV12-5; tentatively, D is TRBD2 (5 bases). Germline CDR1 is LGHNT and CDR2 is FRNRAP. The CDR3 length is 15 residues. V shed 5 bases and J shed 0 bases, with 10 bases lying between them. The CDR3 DNA reads TGTGCTAGTGGTCCCAGCGGTGCGAACACCGGGGAGCTGTTTTTT. Translated, it gives CASGPSGANTGELFF.

The J gene is TRBJ1-2, the V gene TRBV2, with 7 bases that match TRBD1. The germline V gene has CDR1 SNHLY and CDR2 FYNNEI. V shed 1 base and J 4 bases; nucleotides not matched to a gene: 6. The CDR3 loop spans 15 amino acids. This CDR3 reads CASSEDRRGTYGYTF. CDR3 sequence (DNA): TGTGCCAGCAGTGAAGATCGCAGGGGGACCTATGGCTACACCTTC.

This clone is a singleton in its sample. J is TRBJ2-3 and V is TRBV10-3; D perhaps matches TRBD1 (8 bases). The CDR3 is made up of 17 amino acids. V was trimmed by 0 bases and J by 2 bases, leaving 15 bases between them. Per the germline V gene, CDR1 is ENHRY and CDR2 is SYGVKD. DNA for the CDR3: TGTGCCATCAGTGAGTCAACAGGGGGGGGCATCACAGATACGCAGTATTTT. Translated, it gives CAISESTGGGITDTQYF.

V is TRBV5-6 and J is TRBJ1-3; 7 bases map to TRBD1. V shed 4 bases, J shed 4 bases, and the junction held 5 bases outside the gene matches. CDR3 length: 14 amino acids. Germline CDR1 SGHDT, CDR2 YYEEEE. CDR3 in DNA: TGTGCCAGCAGCGGAGGGGGCTTCGGAAACACCATATATTTT. It translates to CASSGGGFGNTIYF.

This clone was counted a few times. This sequence joins TRBV3-1 (or the pseudogene TRBV3-2) and TRBJ1-1; maybe TRBD1 (5 bases). Between the trimmed V and J ends, which lost 1 base and 3 bases, there was a span of 6 bases. Looked up from germline, CDR1 is LGHDT and CDR2 is YNNKEL (reference sequence). The CDR3 sequence is 13 residues long. The CDR3 loop is CASSQGRDTEAFF. CDR3 coding DNA: TGTGCCAGCAGCCAAGGCAGGGACACTGAAGCTTTCTTT.

The chain couples TRBV13 to TRBJ2-7, with D unresolved. V was clipped by 1 base and J by 3 bases, with 10 bases between them. The germline V gene encodes CDR1 PRHDT and CDR2 FYEKMQ (reference sequence). The CDR3 totals 14 residues. The chain's CDR3 is CASSLDGGGYEQYV. The CDR3 nucleotides read TGTGCCAGCAGCTTAGATGGTGGCGGCTACGAGCAGTACGTC.

The gene calls are TRBV27 and TRBJ2-1; TRBD1 is a possible D gene (5 bases). CDR3 length: 15 residues. In germline, CDR1 is MNHEY, CDR2 SMNVEV (reference sequence). V gave up 3 bases and J gave up 2 bases, with 11 bases separating them. The CDR3, as DNA: TGTGCCAGCAGTTTCGGGCAGGGCGCCTACAATGAGCAGTTCTTC. Encoded protein: CASSFGQGAYNEQFF.

The rearrangement links TRBV6-6 to TRBJ2-5, with 7 bases lining up with TRBD2. Trimming at V came to 5 bases and at J to 5 bases, leaving 8 bases not matched to a gene. The CDR3 spans 14 residues. Germline CDR1 reads MNHNY; CDR2 reads SVGAGI (reference sequence). CDR3 protein: CASSDRLAGETQYF. CDR3 DNA sequence: TGTGCCAGCAGTGACCGACTAGCCGGGGAGACCCAGTACTTC.